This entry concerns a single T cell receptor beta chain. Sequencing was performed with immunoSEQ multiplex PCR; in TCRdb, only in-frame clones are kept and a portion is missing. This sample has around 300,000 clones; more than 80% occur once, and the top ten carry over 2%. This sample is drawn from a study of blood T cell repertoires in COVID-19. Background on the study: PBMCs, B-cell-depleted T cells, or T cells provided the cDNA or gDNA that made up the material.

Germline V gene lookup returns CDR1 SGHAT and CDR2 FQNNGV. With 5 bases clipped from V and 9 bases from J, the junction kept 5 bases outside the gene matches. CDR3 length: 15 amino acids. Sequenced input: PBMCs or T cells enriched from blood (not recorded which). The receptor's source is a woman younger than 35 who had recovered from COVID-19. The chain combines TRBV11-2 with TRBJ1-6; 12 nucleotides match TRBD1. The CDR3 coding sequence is TGTGCCAGCAGCCCGGGACAGGGGGCTGCTTCACCCCTCCACTTT. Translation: CASSPGQGAASPLHF.